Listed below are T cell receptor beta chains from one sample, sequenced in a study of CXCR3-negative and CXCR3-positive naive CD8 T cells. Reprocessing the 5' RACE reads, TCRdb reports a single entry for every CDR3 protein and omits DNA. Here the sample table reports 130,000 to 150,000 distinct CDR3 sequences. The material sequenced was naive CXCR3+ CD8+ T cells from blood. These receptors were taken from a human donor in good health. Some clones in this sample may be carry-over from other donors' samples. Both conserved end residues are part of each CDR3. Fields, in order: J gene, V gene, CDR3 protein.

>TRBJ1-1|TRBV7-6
CASSLGTGITEAFF
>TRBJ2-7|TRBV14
CASSQEAPPPRYGSYEQYF
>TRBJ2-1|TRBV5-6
CASSPWGVHEQFF
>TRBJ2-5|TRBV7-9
CASNPSGVGLETQYF
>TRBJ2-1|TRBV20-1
CSAPVGSSYNEQFF
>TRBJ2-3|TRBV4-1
CASSPIPHQSTDTQYF
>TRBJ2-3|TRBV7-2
CASSLEGTDTQYF
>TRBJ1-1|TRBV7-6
CASSLARGLNTEAFF
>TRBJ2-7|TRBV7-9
CASSPSTGWHEQYF
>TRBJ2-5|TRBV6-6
CASSKTQAFQYF
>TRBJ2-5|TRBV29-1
CSLSPRETRETQYF
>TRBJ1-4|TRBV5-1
CASSPRTVREKLFF
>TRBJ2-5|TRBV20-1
CSASGLGEETQYF
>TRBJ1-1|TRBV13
CATGQRANTEAFF
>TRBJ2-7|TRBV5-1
CASTWGTISYEQYF
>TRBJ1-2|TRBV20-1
CSARDAYGTPGYTF
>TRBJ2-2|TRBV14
CASSQDLTSSGYITGELFF
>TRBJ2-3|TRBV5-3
CARGGGADTQYF
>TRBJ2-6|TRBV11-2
CASTRDAGANVLTF
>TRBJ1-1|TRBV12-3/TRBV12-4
CASSWGMNTEAFF
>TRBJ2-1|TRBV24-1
CATSDSPGTSGDNEQFF
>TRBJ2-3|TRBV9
CASSVSTSSTDTQYF
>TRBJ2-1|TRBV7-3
CASSLSVVSGGADEQFF
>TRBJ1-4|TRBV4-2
CASSQGTGVAEKLFF
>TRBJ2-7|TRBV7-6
CASSFGVDYEQYF
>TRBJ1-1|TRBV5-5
CASSLGNMNTEAFF
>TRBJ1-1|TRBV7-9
CASSGGLGTEAFF
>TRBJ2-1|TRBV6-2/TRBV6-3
CAIRPSWNYNEQFF
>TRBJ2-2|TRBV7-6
CASSSWTSGGTTGELFF
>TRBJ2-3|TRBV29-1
CSVEDWEAQPDTQYF
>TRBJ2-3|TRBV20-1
CSASLGPSTDTQYF
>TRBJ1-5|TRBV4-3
CASSQVVQGNQPQHF
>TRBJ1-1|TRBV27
CASSPLTFTGYSFDEAFF
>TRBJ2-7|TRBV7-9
CASSLKGAAYEQYF
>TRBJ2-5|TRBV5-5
CASRNAWETQYF
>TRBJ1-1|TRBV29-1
CSVEVGTGSTEAFF
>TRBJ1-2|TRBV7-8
CASSPDRGRFSYGYTF
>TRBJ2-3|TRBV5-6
CASSTTTGSRTDTQYF
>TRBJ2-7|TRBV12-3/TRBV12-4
CASSWGTGASYEQYF
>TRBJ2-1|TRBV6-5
CASSSGPYNEQFF
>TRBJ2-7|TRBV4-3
CASSREIQPSYEQYF
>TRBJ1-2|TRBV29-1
CSVEKVQGYGYTF
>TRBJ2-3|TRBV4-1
CASSSHSGRGSDTQYF
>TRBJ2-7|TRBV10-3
CALSEGGTYEQYF
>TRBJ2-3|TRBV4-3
CASSQENKGTEVVGTDTQYF
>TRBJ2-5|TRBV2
CASSPTGAETQYF
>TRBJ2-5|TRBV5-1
CASSPNTVPDQETQYF
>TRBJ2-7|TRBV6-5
CASSPDGSYEQYF
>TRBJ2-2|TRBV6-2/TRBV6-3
CASSSGAGNTGELFF
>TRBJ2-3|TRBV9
CASSARDTVMDTQYF
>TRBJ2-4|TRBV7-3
CASTATGGRFDIQYF
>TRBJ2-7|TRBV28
CASSPEAGGPYEQYF
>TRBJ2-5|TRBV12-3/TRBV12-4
CASSSRQGSPETQYF
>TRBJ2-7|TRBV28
CASSLAGLAGETYEQYF
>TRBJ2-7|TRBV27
CASRPSPGWELEQYF
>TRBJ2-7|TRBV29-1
CSVLTGVYYEQYF
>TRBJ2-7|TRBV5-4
CASSHKPDSHYEQYF